The T cell receptor beta chain under discussion was sequenced for a study of cytomegalovirus exposure and HLA in healthy donors. Study-level findings and limits: Among TCR sequences, most were rare, though some public TCRs appeared in many donors. In a later analysis, donors in an Asian-associated ancestry cluster reportedly had fewer N-insertions in productive TCRs than the cohort mean. It was likely that a cluster of highly shared sequence variants was a sequencing artifact.

Remarks on this clone: Its antigen is not known.

The PCR contained 60 Vbeta and 13 Jbeta primers. The authors' processing: Later work found 80 million or so unique TCR beta chains, with 9 million to 13 million shared. Only in-frame clones appear in the TCRdb table, and some are missing; sequencing was by immunoSEQ multiplex PCR. V, J and clone size are those of that table, while D and trimming were read from the DNA. In the table there are about 120,000 clones, about four fifths of which are singletons. This TCR derives from a female donor in good health and CMV-seropositive. Material: PBMCs.

CDR3 nucleotides: TGTGCCAGCAGCCAAGCCCCCGGGAGGGGCGTGGATGAGCAGTTCTTC. As protein: CASSQAPGRGVDEQFF. This chain uses TRBV4-2 with TRBJ2-1; 8 bases match TRBD2. The trim removed 1 base at V and 8 bases at J, leaving 10 bases unmatched. The CDR3 loop spans 16 amino acids. Germline CDR1 LGHNA, CDR2 YNFKEQ.